This T cell receptor beta chain was sequenced for a study of blood T cell repertoires in COVID-19. Repertoires were generated with immunoSEQ multiplex PCR, while TCRdb's copy carries only in-frame clones and drops some. The data show under 300,000 clones, about 80% seen once. The CDR3 loop spans 16 amino acids. Between the trimmed V and J ends, which lost 5 bases and 0 bases, there was a span of 12 bases. In germline, CDR1 is SGDLS, CDR2 YYNGEE. V gene TRBV9 combines with J gene TRBJ1-6; D remains unclear. The TCR was taken from a woman over 75 with acute or convalescent COVID-19. The sample taken for sequencing was peripheral blood. The DNA of the CDR3 is TGTGCCAGCAGTTCCTCCCCGAGCTCCTATAATTCACCCCTCCACTTT. Translation gives CASSSSPSSYNSPLHF.